This TCR beta chain originates from a study of CD8+CD57+ T cells in acquired aplastic anemia. Findings of the study overall: Patients shared 25 to 35 CD8+ CDR3 sequences with controls.

The V end lost 0 bases, the J end lost 6 bases, and 11 bases lay between the germline ends. Germline V gene sequence: CDR1 SGDLS, CDR2 YYNGEE. There are 14 residues in the CDR3. The sample holds many counts of this clonotype. Its specificity is not known. For sequencing, patients were chosen who had shown expansion of CD8+CD57+ cells by flow cytometry. Each of the patients presented with severe acquired aplastic anemia. Profiling that covered TCR beta VDJ and CDR3 relied on genomic DNA as its template. TCRdb re-called the reads through MiXCR, storing one row per CDR3 protein. The data show around 190,000 distinct CDR3 sequences, 45% to 60% seen once.

V usage is TRBV9 and J usage is TRBJ2-3; D gene ambiguous. The TCR was taken from a human donor with aplastic anemia. Sequenced material: sorted CD4+, CD8+, or CD8+CD57+ T cells (not recorded which) from PBMCs. This chain's CDR3 is CASSVDPKGDTQYF. For the CDR3, the DNA is TGTGCCAGCAGCGTAGACCCCAAAGGGGATACGCAGTATTTT.